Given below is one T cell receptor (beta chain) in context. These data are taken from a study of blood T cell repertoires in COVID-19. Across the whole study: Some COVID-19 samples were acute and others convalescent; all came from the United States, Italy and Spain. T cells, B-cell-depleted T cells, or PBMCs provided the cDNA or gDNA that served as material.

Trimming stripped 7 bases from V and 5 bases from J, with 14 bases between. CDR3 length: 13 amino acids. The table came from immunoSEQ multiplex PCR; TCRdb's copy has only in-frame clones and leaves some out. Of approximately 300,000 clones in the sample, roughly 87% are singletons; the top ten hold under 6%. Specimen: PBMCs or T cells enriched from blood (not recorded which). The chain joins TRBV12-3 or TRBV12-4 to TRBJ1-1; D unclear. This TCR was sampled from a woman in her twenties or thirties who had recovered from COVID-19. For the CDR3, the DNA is TGTGCCAGCACCGAAGAGGGTCGAACTGAAGCTTTCTTT. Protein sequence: CASTEEGRTEAFF.